This TCR beta chain was sequenced in a study of shared clonotypes between healthy human individuals. The V end was cut by 0 bases, the J end by 12 bases, with 12 bases between. The CDR3 has 12 amino acids. Germline V gene data show CDR1 as SGDLS and CDR2 as YYNGEE. The data were produced by immunoSEQ multiplex PCR, yet TCRdb's version contains in-frame clones alone and is incomplete. The table has millions of clones, 80% to 95% seen once. V is TRBV9 and J is TRBJ1-1, with D maybe TRBD1 (5 bases). The clonotype comes from a young man in good health. Some clones in this sample may be carry-over from other donors' samples. Sequencing was done on a sample of naive CD4+ T cells from PBMCs. This sample's subset: CD45RA+ positively selected. CDR3 region: CASSVVGGRTFF. The DNA for the CDR3 is TGTGCCAGCAGCGTAGTGGGGGGTAGAACTTTCTTT.